This T cell receptor (beta chain) comes out of a study of cytomegalovirus exposure and HLA in healthy donors. Primers: 60 Vbeta forward and 13 Jbeta reverse. Libraries were prepared by immunoSEQ multiplex PCR; TCRdb keeps only in-frame clonotypes and omits some of them. The sample records 100,000 to 150,000 clones, 70% to 80% being singletons. Findings and caveats of the study: The study recorded about 150 TCR beta chains that were cytomegalovirus-associated. A later analysis found that most CMV-associated TCR beta chains appeared HLA-restricted. As a later analysis revealed, the rate of TCR association differed by HLA locus, with DRB1 most and HLA-C fewest.

As to this clone: What it binds is not known.

Germline CDR1 reads SGHTA; CDR2 reads FQGNSA. The CDR3 extends over 15 amino acids. J gave up 2 bases and V 5 bases, and 5 bases lay outside the gene matches. It was healthy bone marrow donors who served as donors. This receptor was obtained from a woman between 40 and 50 years old in good health and CMV-seropositive. Specimen: PBMCs. The rearrangement uses TRBV7-2 and TRBJ2-3; 9 positions match TRBD2. For the CDR3, the DNA is TGTGCCAGCAGCGTTTCTAGCGGGGCCACAGATACGCAGTATTTT. Translated: CASSVSSGATDTQYF.